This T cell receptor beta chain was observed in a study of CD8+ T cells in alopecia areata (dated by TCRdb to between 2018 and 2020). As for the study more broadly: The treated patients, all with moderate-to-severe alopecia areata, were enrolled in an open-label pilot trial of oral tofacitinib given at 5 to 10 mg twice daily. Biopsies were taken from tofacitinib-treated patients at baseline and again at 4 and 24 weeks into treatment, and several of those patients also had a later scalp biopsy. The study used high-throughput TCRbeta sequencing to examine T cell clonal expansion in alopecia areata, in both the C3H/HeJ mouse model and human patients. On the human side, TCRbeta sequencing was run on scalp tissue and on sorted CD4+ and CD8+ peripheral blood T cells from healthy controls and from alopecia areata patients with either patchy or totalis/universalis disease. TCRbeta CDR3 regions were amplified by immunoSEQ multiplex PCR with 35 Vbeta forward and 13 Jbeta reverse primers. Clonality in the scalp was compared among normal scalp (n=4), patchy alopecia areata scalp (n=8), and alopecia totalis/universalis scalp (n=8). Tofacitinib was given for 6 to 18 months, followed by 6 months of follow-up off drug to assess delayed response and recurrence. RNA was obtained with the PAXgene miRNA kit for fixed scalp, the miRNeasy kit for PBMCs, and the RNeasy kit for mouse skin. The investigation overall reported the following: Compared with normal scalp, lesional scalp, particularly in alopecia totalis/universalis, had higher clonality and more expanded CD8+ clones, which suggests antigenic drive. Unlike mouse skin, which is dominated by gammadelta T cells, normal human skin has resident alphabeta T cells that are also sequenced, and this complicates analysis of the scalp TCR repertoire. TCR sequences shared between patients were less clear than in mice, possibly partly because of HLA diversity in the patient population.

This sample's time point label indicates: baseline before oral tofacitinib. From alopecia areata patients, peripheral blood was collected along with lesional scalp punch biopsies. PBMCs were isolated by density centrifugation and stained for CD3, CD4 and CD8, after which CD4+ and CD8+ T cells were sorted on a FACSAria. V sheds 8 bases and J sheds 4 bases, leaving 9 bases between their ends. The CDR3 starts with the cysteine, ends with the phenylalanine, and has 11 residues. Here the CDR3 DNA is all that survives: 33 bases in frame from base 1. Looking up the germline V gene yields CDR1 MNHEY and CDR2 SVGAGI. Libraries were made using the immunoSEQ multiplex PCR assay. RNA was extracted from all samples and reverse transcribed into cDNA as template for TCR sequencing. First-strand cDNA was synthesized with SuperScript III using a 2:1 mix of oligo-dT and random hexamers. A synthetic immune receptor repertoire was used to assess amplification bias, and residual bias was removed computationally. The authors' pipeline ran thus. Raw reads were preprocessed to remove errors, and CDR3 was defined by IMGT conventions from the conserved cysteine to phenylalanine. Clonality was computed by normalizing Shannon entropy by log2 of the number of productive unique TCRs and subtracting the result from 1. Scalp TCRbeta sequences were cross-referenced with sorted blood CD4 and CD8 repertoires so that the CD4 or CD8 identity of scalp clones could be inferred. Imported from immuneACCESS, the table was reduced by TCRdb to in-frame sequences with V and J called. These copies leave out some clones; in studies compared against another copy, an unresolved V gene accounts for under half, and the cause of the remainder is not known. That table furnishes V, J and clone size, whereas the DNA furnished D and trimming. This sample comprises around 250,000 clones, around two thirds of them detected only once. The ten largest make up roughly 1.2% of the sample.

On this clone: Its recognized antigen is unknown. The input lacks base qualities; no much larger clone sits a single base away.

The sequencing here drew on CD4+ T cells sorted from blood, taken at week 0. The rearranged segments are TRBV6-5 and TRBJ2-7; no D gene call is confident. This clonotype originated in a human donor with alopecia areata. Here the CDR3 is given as CASGRFYEQYF. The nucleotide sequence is TGTGCCAGCGGAAGATTTTACGAGCAGTACTTC.